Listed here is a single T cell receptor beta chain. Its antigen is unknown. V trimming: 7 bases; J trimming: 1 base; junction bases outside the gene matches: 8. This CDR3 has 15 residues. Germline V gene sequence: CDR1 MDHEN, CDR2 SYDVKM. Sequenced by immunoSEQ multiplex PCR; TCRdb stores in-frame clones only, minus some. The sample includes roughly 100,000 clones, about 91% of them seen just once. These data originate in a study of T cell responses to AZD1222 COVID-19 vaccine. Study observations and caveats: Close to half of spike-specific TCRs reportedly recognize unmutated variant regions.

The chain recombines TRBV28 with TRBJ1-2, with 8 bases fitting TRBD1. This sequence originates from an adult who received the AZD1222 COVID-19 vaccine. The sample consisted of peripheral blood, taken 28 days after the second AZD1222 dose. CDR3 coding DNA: TGTGCCAGCACCGGACAGGGTGGGGGTAACTATGGCTACACCTTC. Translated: CASTGQGGGNYGYTF.